Listed here are 23 T cell receptor beta chains from one sample, sequenced in a study of T cells after yellow fever vaccination. TCRdb itself ran the 5' RACE reads through MiXCR, one entry per CDR3 protein. The sample shows approximately 340,000 distinct CDR3 sequences, about 8.7% of them seen only once. The sequences come from PBMCs, collected on the day of the first yellow fever vaccination. The receptor source for this set is a man aged 18 to 30 who received the YFV17D yellow fever vaccine.

DNA for the CDR3: TGTGCCAGCAGCTTAACAGCGACCATGTCCGCCGGGGAGCTGTTTTTT. It encodes CASSLTATMSAGELFF. This rearrangement joins TRBV7-2 to TRBJ2-2; D remains unclear. The V gene's germline CDR1 is SGHTA and CDR2 FQGNSA. The CDR3 runs to 16 residues. Trimming left V 2 bases short and J 6 bases short, with 16 bases between.

The genes are TRBV4-3 and TRBJ1-4; D may be TRBD1 (6 bases). Germline CDR1 and CDR2: LGHNA and YSLEER. V was cut by 1 base and J by 8 bases, with 11 bases left in between. The CDR3 has 14 amino acids. CDR3 DNA: TGCGCCAGCAGCCAAGGGCACAGGGACGAAAAACTGTTTTTT. Its translation: CASSQGHRDEKLFF.

This sequence joins TRBV20-1 and TRBJ2-4, with a weak D call TRBD2 (6 bases). Germline V gene data show CDR1 as DFQATT and CDR2 as SNEGSKA (reference sequence). The CDR3 totals 16 residues. Trimming pared 5 bases from V and 0 bases from J, leaving 17 bases between. As DNA, the CDR3 is TGCAGTGCTGATAGCGGAGGGGAACTAGCCAAAAACATTCAGTACTTC. Translated, it gives CSADSGGELAKNIQYF.

This clonotype was counted between two and nine times. The chain has TRBV20-1 and TRBJ2-7, with D possibly TRBD1 on 6 matching bases. Deletions cut 3 bases from V and 4 bases from J, with 19 bases between. The CDR3 is 15 amino acids. The V gene's germline CDR1 is DFQATT and CDR2 SNEGSKA (reference sequence). Here the CDR3 reads CSARPKQGPSYEQYF. The CDR3 nucleotides are TGCAGTGCTAGGCCCAAACAGGGCCCCTCGTACGAGCAGTACTTC.

This clonotype occurred a few times. The gene calls are TRBV7-9 and TRBJ1-2, with D possibly matching TRBD1 (6 bases). Per the germline V gene, CDR1 is SEHNR and CDR2 is FQNEAQ (reference sequence). V lost 7 bases, J lost 4 bases, and 13 bases lay in between. The CDR3 has 13 amino acids. CDR3 sequence (DNA): TGTGCCAGCACGGGCGCAGGGGCCTATGGCTACACCTTC. Its protein product is CASTGAGAYGYTF.

This clonotype was detected a few times. This chain links TRBV30 with TRBJ2-1; TRBD1 is a possible D gene (6 bases). The germline V gene has CDR1 GTSNPN and CDR2 SVGIG (reference sequence). Deletions cut 1 base from V and 8 bases from J, with 21 bases between. CDR3 length: 16 amino acids. CDR3 sequence (DNA): TGTGCCTGGAGTGCATTGGACAGCCTCCAGAGGTATGAGCAGTTCTTC. Translation: CAWSALDSLQRYEQFF.

The table lists this clonotype with many counts. This chain joins TRBV28 and TRBJ2-7, with a possible D match to TRBD1 (6 bases). Germline loops: CDR1 MDHEN, CDR2 SYDVKM. This CDR3 region has 16 residues. V lost 4 bases and J 5 bases, leaving 21 bases between the germline ends. For the CDR3, the DNA is TGTGCCAGCAGTTCCGGACAGTCACCTGGAAGCAACGAGCAGTACGTC. This encodes CASSSGQSPGSNEQYV.

This clonotype came up a few times. The CDR3 sequence: CASSYVGAGQETQYF. The CDR3 coding sequence is TGTGCCAGCAGTTACGTCGGGGCAGGCCAAGAGACCCAGTACTTC. V usage is TRBV6-5 and J usage is TRBJ2-5; D is perhaps TRBD1 or TRBD2 (5 bases each). The CDR3 consists of 15 residues. Germline V gene data show CDR1 as MNHEY and CDR2 as SVGAGI. V was trimmed by 2 bases and J by 1 base, leaving 11 bases between them.

This clonotype was found a few times. V and J are TRBV5-5 and TRBJ1-2, with TRBD1 as a possible D gene (5 bases). CDR3 length: 13 amino acids. V was pared by 0 bases and J by 10 bases, with 13 bases between. The germline CDR1 and CDR2 sequences are SGHKS and YYEKEE (reference sequence). CDR3 residues: CASSLALAGTYTF. CDR3 in DNA: TGTGCCAGCAGCTTGGCCCTGGCAGGGACCTACACCTTC.

In its sample, this clonotype was seen a few times. The genes are TRBV20-1 and TRBJ2-1; 7 bases agree with TRBD2. The CDR3 is made up of 15 amino acids. The V gene's germline CDR1 is DFQATT and CDR2 SNEGSKA (reference sequence). V lost 0 bases to trimming and J lost 6 bases; unmatched junction nucleotides: 8. The CDR3 DNA reads as TGCAGTGCTAGAGATCGCCGGACTAGTGGCAATGAGCAGTTCTTC. It specifies CSARDRRTSGNEQFF.

This clonotype was recorded a few times. The CDR3 here is CSVEDGRIGAEAFF. DNA for the CDR3: TGCAGCGTTGAAGACGGCCGAATTGGTGCTGAAGCTTTCTTT. The gene calls are TRBV29-1 and TRBJ1-1; D gene ambiguous. This CDR3 spans 14 amino acids. V lost 0 bases, J lost 6 bases, and 14 bases lay in between. Germline values: CDR1 SQVTM, CDR2 ANQGSEA.

This clonotype turned up a few times. This chain joins TRBV11-2 and TRBJ2-7, with a possible D match to TRBD1 (5 bases). V lost 5 bases and J 5 bases, leaving 22 bases between the germline ends. Per germline, CDR1 SGHAT and CDR2 FQNNGV. The CDR3 spans 16 residues. CDR3 protein: CASSLRPSSGLHEQYF. CDR3 bases: TGTGCCAGCAGCCTAAGACCGTCCTCAGGGCTCCACGAGCAGTACTTC.

J is TRBJ1-1 and V is TRBV9, with 9 bases identical to TRBD1. The CDR3 contains 15 residues. Trimming took 3 bases from V and 4 from J; bases not matched to a gene: 7. Germline V gene data show CDR1 as SGDLS and CDR2 as YYNGEE. The CDR3 region has the DNA TGTGCCAGCAGCGCCGGCGGGACAGGGATCACTGAAGCTTTCTTT. This encodes CASSAGGTGITEAFF. Full variable domain (missing parts from reference TRBV9 and TRBJ1-1): DSGVTQTPKHLITATGQRVTLRCSPRSGDLSVYWYQQSLDQGLQFLIQYYNGEERAKGNILERFSAQQFPDLHSELNLSSLELGDSALYFCASSAGGTGITEAFFGQGTRLTVV.

For this clonotype: A junction end diverges from the germline sequence, so it may reflect a read error. The genes are TRBV12-3 or TRBV12-4 and TRBJ1-1, with 7 bases that match TRBD1. The CDR3 is 14 amino acids. The CDR3 region is CASSVFGGGRGVLF. CDR3 nucleotide sequence: TGTGCCAGCTCGGTGTTTGGCGGGGGCAGGGGGGTGCTCTTT.

The J gene is TRBJ2-7, the V gene TRBV6-5, with D uncertain. V was pared by 4 bases and J by 7 bases, with 14 bases between. The CDR3 contains 13 residues. Per the germline V gene, CDR1 is MNHEY and CDR2 is SVGAGI. The CDR3 nucleotides are TGTGCCAGCAGTTCACAGCCAACTCGGGAGCAGTACTTC. Protein product: CASSSQPTREQYF.

The V and J genes are TRBV19 and TRBJ1-2, with a possible D match to TRBD1 (6 bases). V dropped 7 bases and J dropped 5 bases, with 14 bases sitting between them. Germline CDR1 and CDR2: LNHDA and SQIVND (reference sequence). This CDR3 is built from 13 residues. Written as DNA, the CDR3 is TGTGCCAGTAACCCGGGACACCAATATGGCTACACCTTC. This translates into CASNPGHQYGYTF.

This clonotype was observed many times. The gene calls are TRBV20-1 and TRBJ1-1, with D possibly matching TRBD1 (6 bases). Germline values: CDR1 DFQATT, CDR2 SNEGSKA (reference sequence). V lost 0 bases and J 5 bases, leaving 16 bases between the germline ends. CDR3 length: 15 residues. The CDR3 is CSARDQGLFSTEAFF. CDR3 nucleotides: TGCAGTGCTAGAGACCAGGGGTTATTTAGTACTGAAGCTTTCTTT.

This clonotype was counted a few times. The rearrangement uses TRBV6-5 and TRBJ2-6; D not resolved. Germline CDR1 MNHEY, CDR2 SVGAGI. This CDR3 region has 17 residues. V was shortened by 1 base and J by 0 bases, with 10 bases between the two germline ends. The CDR3 is CASSYFAAGSGANVLTF. The DNA for the CDR3 is TGTGCCAGCAGTTACTTTGCGGCAGGCTCTGGGGCCAACGTCCTGACTTTC.

This clonotype was seen a handful of times. The gene calls are TRBV20-1 and TRBJ2-5; D might be TRBD1 (5 bases). Germline V gene sequence: CDR1 DFQATT, CDR2 SNEGSKA (reference sequence). CDR3 length equals 11 residues. V lost 6 bases to trimming and J lost 5 bases, with 10 bases between them. CDR3 protein: CSAPPGETQYF. The CDR3 region has the DNA TGCAGTGCCCCCCCAGGGGAGACCCAGTACTTC.

This clonotype turned up a few times. The rearrangement links TRBV7-3 to TRBJ1-2; 7 bases are a match to TRBD1. Germline assignment: CDR1 SGHTA and CDR2 FQGTGA. V lost 5 bases, J lost 4 bases, and 4 bases stayed unmatched. The CDR3 spans 13 residues. This chain's CDR3 is CASSPGQVYGYTF. CDR3 DNA: TGTGCCAGCAGCCCCGGACAGGTCTATGGCTACACCTTC.

This clonotype was seen only a few times. The chain links TRBV20-1 to TRBJ2-2; 15 bases fit TRBD2. In germline, CDR1 is DFQATT, CDR2 SNEGSKA (reference sequence). The CDR3 consists of 18 residues. J gave up 0 bases and V 6 bases, and 8 bases lay outside the gene matches. The CDR3: CSAKWTSGGASNTGELFF. The CDR3 DNA reads as TGCAGTGCGAAATGGACTAGCGGGGGGGCCTCGAACACCGGGGAGCTGTTTTTT.

This clonotype was detected only a few times. The chain couples TRBV27 to TRBJ1-6, with TRBD1 matching 9 bases. Trimming took 8 bases from V and 7 from J; bases not matched to a gene: 9. The germline V gene encodes CDR1 MNHEY and CDR2 SMNVEV (reference sequence). The CDR3 length is 15 residues. The CDR3 DNA sequence: TGTGCCAGCGTGAGAACCGGGACAGGGAATTCACCCCTCCACTTT. Its translation: CASVRTGTGNSPLHF.

This clonotype turned up a few times. Here the CDR3 reads CASSIGLDGQFF. The CDR3 bases are TGTGCCAGTAGTATCGGTCTAGATGGGCAGTTCTTC. The chain recombines TRBV19 with TRBJ2-1; D is unclear. Trimming cost V 3 bases and J 12 bases, with 12 bases left between them. Germline lookup yields CDR1 LNHDA and CDR2 SQIVND (reference sequence). The CDR3 sequence is 12 residues long.